Following are 30 T cell receptor beta chains from one sample sequenced in a study of blood T cells in healthy people across ages (dated by TCRdb to 2013 to 2016). Library method: 5' RACE. TCRdb shows the sequencer as Illumina HiSeq 2500. The second PCR ran for about 6 to 11 cycles and used a J-beta primer mix along with a sample-barcoded 5' primer. TCRdb ran its own pipeline on the public reads, namely fastp trimming at Q25 and MiXCR clone calling, and kept in-frame beta chains. Each entry is one CDR3 protein sequence, shown with its most common DNA and genes. This sample gives over a million distinct CDR3 sequences in total; approximately 42% of them show up just once. Of the sample, approximately 4.1% is held by the ten largest clones. The specimen sequenced was blood. These receptors were obtained from a woman under 30 in good health.

The CDR3 here is CATKWGGHSSYEQYF. In DNA form, the CDR3 reads TGTGCCACCAAGTGGGGGGGACACAGCTCCTACGAGCAGTACTTC. The chain joins TRBV27 to TRBJ2-7, with a tentative D call TRBD2 (7 bases). The V gene's germline CDR1 is MNHEY and CDR2 SMNVEV (reference sequence). This CDR3 contains 15 residues. Deletions cut 10 bases from V and 0 bases from J, with 19 bases between.

The chain has TRBV4-3 and TRBJ2-3; 9 nucleotides line up with TRBD1. This CDR3 has 18 amino acids. Losses at the gene ends were 0 bases for V and 1 base for J; bases not matched to a gene: 8. CDR1 is LGHNA and CDR2 is YSLEER in the germline V gene. The chain's CDR3 is CASSQDIGTGFGTDTQYF. CDR3 DNA: TGCGCCAGCAGCCAAGATATTGGGACAGGGTTTGGCACAGATACGCAGTATTTT.

As concerns this clonotype: The junction and the germline gene differ at one end; a read error may be behind it. This rearrangement joins TRBV29-1 to TRBJ2-2; tentative D call: TRBD1 (5 bases). Looked up from germline, CDR1 is SQVTM and CDR2 is ANQGSEA. The CDR3 spans 13 residues. CDR3 loop: CSAEKTGTGELFF. The CDR3 bases are TGCAGCGCTGAAAAAACAGGCACCGGGGAGCTGTTTTTT.

Remarks on this clonotype: A much bigger clone sits one base away, suggesting this may be a read error. This chain uses TRBV4-3 with TRBJ1-2; D is perhaps TRBD1 (5 bases). This CDR3 spans 15 amino acids. Germline V lookup: CDR1 LGHNA, CDR2 YSLEER. Between the trimmed V and J ends, which lost 4 bases and 2 bases, there was a span of 14 bases. The CDR3 coding sequence is TGCGCCAGCAGCCGATCCCAGACAGTCAACTATGGCTACACCTTC. This codes for CASSRSQTVNYGYTF.

This rearrangement joins TRBV9 to TRBJ2-7, with 9 nucleotides matching TRBD1. This CDR3 is 14 amino acids long. Germline V gene sequence: CDR1 SGDLS, CDR2 YYNGEE. V was clipped by 6 bases and J by 4 bases; unmatched bases: 8. CDR3 DNA: TGTGCCAGCATAATGGGGACAGGGCCTTACGAGCAGTACTTC. This encodes CASIMGTGPYEQYF.

The rearrangement links TRBV25-1 to TRBJ1-2; D is undetermined. Germline assignment: CDR1 MGHDK and CDR2 SYGVNS. The length of the CDR3 is 16 residues. The V end lost 5 bases, the J end lost 0 bases, and 16 bases lay between the germline ends. Here the CDR3 reads CASSPWSGRSNYGYTF. For the CDR3, the DNA is TGTGCCAGCAGTCCCTGGTCGGGCCGATCTAACTATGGCTACACCTTC.

The chain combines TRBV12-3 or TRBV12-4 with TRBJ2-3, with TRBD2 matching 8 bases. V lost 5 bases to trimming and J lost 0 bases; unmatched junction nucleotides: 7. CDR3 length: 16 amino acids. The CDR3 nucleotides read TGTGCCAGCAGTACTCGTAGCGGGACTAGCACAGATACGCAGTATTTT. It encodes CASSTRSGTSTDTQYF.

This chain joins TRBV20-1 and TRBJ2-1, with TRBD1 matching over 7 bases. Germline trimming cut 3 bases from V and 4 bases from J; bases unmatched to any gene: 9. The germline V gene encodes CDR1 DFQATT and CDR2 SNEGSKA (reference sequence). CDR3 length: 15 amino acids. CDR3 amino acids: CSASWGTELYNEQFF. The CDR3 DNA reads as TGCAGTGCTAGCTGGGGGACAGAGTTATACAATGAGCAGTTCTTC.

This clonotype was picked up a small number of times. CDR3 sequence (DNA): TGTGCCAGCAGTTCAGTGTTCCTCACAGATACGCAGTATTTT. This gives the protein CASSSVFLTDTQYF. The V gene is TRBV6-5, the J gene TRBJ2-3; D is undetermined. Trimming removed 4 bases at V and 2 bases at J, with 10 bases between. The CDR3 length is 14 residues. Per the germline V gene, CDR1 is MNHEY and CDR2 is SVGAGI.

V usage is TRBV2 and J usage is TRBJ1-2; no reliable D call. This CDR3 contains 11 residues. V dropped 0 bases and J dropped 8 bases, with 4 bases sitting between them. Germline CDR1 reads SNHLY; CDR2 reads FYNNEI. CDR3 DNA sequence: TGTGCCAGCAGTGAAGCGTGGGGCTACACCTTC. It specifies CASSEAWGYTF.

The chain employs TRBV13 and TRBJ2-5, with unresolved D. Germline loops: CDR1 PRHDT, CDR2 FYEKMQ (reference sequence). The CDR3 is 14 amino acids. V lost 3 bases and J lost 11, with 19 bases in between. CDR3 bases: TGTGCCAGCAGCTTCCGACTGGGTCCGTTGGAGCAGTACTTC. Its translation is CASSFRLGPLEQYF.

The V gene is TRBV7-9, the J gene TRBJ1-1, with D maybe TRBD1 (5 bases). The V end was cut by 8 bases, the J end by 8 bases, with 12 bases between. This CDR3 spans 11 amino acids. From germline, CDR1 is SEHNR and CDR2 FQNEAQ (reference sequence). The CDR3 DNA is TGTGCCAGCGGGGGGGGGTGGGAAGCTTTCTTT. This codes for CASGGGWEAFF.

This clonotype was detected a few times. V is TRBV10-3 and J is TRBJ2-1, with 15 positions matching TRBD2. Looked up from germline, CDR1 is ENHRY and CDR2 is SYGVKD. The V gene end was trimmed by 6 bases and the J gene end by 12 bases; junction bases not matched to a gene: 6. The CDR3 runs to 14 residues. For the CDR3, the DNA is TGTGCCATCAGGGGACTAGCGGGAGGACAAACGCAGTTCTTC. Its translation: CAIRGLAGGQTQFF.

The chain joins TRBV4-3 to TRBJ1-1; TRBD1 aligns across 8 bases. The germline gives CDR1 LGHNA, CDR2 YSLEER. The CDR3 contains 15 residues. V lost 0 bases to trimming and J lost 11 bases; unmatched junction nucleotides: 11. In nucleotides, the CDR3 is TGCGCCAGCAGCCAAGATCCACGGACAGGGCCTCGGGCTTTCTTT. Translating gives CASSQDPRTGPRAFF.

This clonotype was counted only a few times. The V call is TRBV7-9, the J call TRBJ2-7, with D unresolved. Deletions cut 1 base from V and 6 bases from J, with 19 bases between. The CDR3 totals 16 residues. Germline CDR1 SEHNR, CDR2 FQNEAQ (reference sequence). CDR3 protein: CASSLGSAAAWSEQYF. The CDR3 bases are TGTGCCAGCAGCTTAGGTTCAGCTGCCGCGTGGAGCGAGCAGTACTTC.

The chain uses TRBV20-1 and TRBJ1-1; D is ambiguous. Per the germline V gene, CDR1 is DFQATT and CDR2 is SNEGSKA (reference sequence). V lost 3 bases and J 8 bases, leaving 10 bases between the germline ends. This CDR3 region has 11 residues. The CDR3 DNA reads as TGCAGTGCTAGTTCGAGGCAGGAAGCTTTCTTT. Its protein is CSASSRQEAFF.

V gene TRBV5-5 combines with J gene TRBJ1-1; no clear D. The CDR3 sequence is 16 residues long. The V end lost 1 base, the J end lost 11 bases, and 24 bases lay between the germline ends. Germline CDR1 is SGHKS and CDR2 is YYEKEE (reference sequence). The CDR3 DNA sequence: TGTGCCAGCAGCTTGATATCGTCGTCAGCTCGGAACGAGGCTTTCTTT. This encodes CASSLISSSARNEAFF.

In DNA form, the CDR3 reads TGTGCCAGCAGACAGACACAGGGGGAACAAGAGACCCAGTACTTC. It translates to CASRQTQGEQETQYF. The rearrangement uses TRBV14 and TRBJ2-4, with TRBD1 matching 8 bases. The J call may be incorrect, as the DNA end agrees better with TRBJ2-5. Germline lookup yields CDR1 SGHDN and CDR2 FVKESK. The CDR3 covers 15 residues.

V usage is TRBV7-2 and J usage is TRBJ1-1, with TRBD1 identical over 9 bases. The V and J ends lost 2 bases and 6 bases, in that order; junction bases with no gene match: 1. Germline CDR1 is SGHTA and CDR2 is FQGNSA. The CDR3 length is 13 residues. This CDR3 is CASSLRTGAEAFF. The CDR3 DNA reads as TGTGCCAGCAGCTTACGGACAGGGGCTGAAGCTTTCTTT.

This clonotype appeared a few times. The genes are TRBV7-8 and TRBJ2-3; tentative D call: TRBD2 (6 bases). The CDR3 has 18 residues. Trimming removed 5 bases from V and 4 bases from J, with 25 bases in between. Germline V gene sequence: CDR1 SGHVS, CDR2 FQNEAQ. The CDR3 region is CASSRFGGAGVRPDTQYF. CDR3 sequence (DNA): TGTGCCAGCAGCCGATTCGGTGGAGCGGGCGTCCGTCCAGATACGCAGTATTTT. The whole variable domain, filled in from reference TRBV7-8 and TRBJ2-3, reads GAGVSQSPRYKVAKRGQDVALRCDPISGHVSLFWYQQALGQGPEFLTYFQNEAQLDKSGLPSDRFFAERPEGSVSTLKIQRTQQEDSAVYLCASSRFGGAGVRPDTQYFGPGTRLTVL.

The table lists this clonotype with a few counts. The chain uses TRBV20-1 and TRBJ2-7, with 7 bases lining up with TRBD1. The germline gives CDR1 DFQATT, CDR2 SNEGSKA (reference sequence). The CDR3 length is 14 residues. With V trimmed by 0 bases and J by 4 bases, 6 bases remained unmatched. CDR3 in DNA: TGCAGTGCTAGAGAAATATGGGACAGTTACGAGCAGTACTTC. Translation: CSAREIWDSYEQYF.

This chain links TRBV9 with TRBJ2-2; the match to TRBD2 covers 11 bases. Germline values: CDR1 SGDLS, CDR2 YYNGEE. This CDR3 region has 16 residues. V trimming: 0 bases; J trimming: 6 bases; junction bases outside the gene matches: 4. For the CDR3, the DNA is TGTGCCAGCAGCGTAGGGGCTAGCGGGAGGTCCGGGGAGCTGTTTTTT. The encoded protein is CASSVGASGRSGELFF.

The genes are TRBV3-1 and TRBJ2-3; the D gene is possibly TRBD2 (6 bases). The CDR3 is 15 residues long. Looked up from germline, CDR1 is LGHDT and CDR2 is YNNKEL (reference sequence). V lost 0 bases to trimming and J lost 11 bases, with 18 bases between them. The CDR3 loop is CASSQEGIGGIRQYF. CDR3 nucleotides: TGTGCCAGCAGCCAAGAAGGGATCGGAGGGATTAGGCAGTATTTT.

Turning to this clonotype: A much larger clone lies one base from this, so it may be a read error. This sequence joins TRBV7-2 and TRBJ2-3, with 9 bases lining up with TRBD1. This CDR3 is built from 15 residues. CDR1 and CDR2 from the germline V gene are SGHTA and FQGNSA. V shed 4 bases and J 3 bases; nucleotides not matched to a gene: 5. CDR3 region: CASSSQGAWTDTQYF. The CDR3 DNA reads as TGTGCCAGCAGCTCACAGGGGGCATGGACAGATACGCAGTATTTT. The whole variable domain, filled in from reference TRBV7-2 and TRBJ2-3, reads GAGVSQSPSNKVTEKGKDVELRCDPISGHTALYWYRQSLGQGLEFLIYFQGNSAPDKSGLPSDRFSAERTGGSVSTLTIQRTQQEDSAVYLCASSSQGAWTDTQYFGPGTRLTVL.

The chain recombines TRBV27 with TRBJ1-5, with 7 bases identical to TRBD1. The CDR3 spans 18 residues. Looked up from germline, CDR1 is MNHEY and CDR2 is SMNVEV (reference sequence). The ends lost 5 bases at V and 0 bases at J; junction bases unmatched: 13. The CDR3: CASSPTRGTAHSNQPQHF. CDR3 in DNA: TGTGCCAGCAGTCCAACGAGAGGGACAGCTCATAGCAATCAGCCCCAGCATTTT.

This rearrangement joins TRBV27 to TRBJ2-7, with 8 bases matching TRBD1. The CDR3 extends over 15 amino acids. V trimming: 3 bases; J trimming: 4 bases; junction bases outside the gene matches: 8. Germline V gene data show CDR1 as MNHEY and CDR2 as SMNVEV (reference sequence). DNA for the CDR3: TGTGCCAGCAGTTTCGAGGCAGGGGGCTGGTACGAGCAGTACTTC. Translation: CASSFEAGGWYEQYF.

J is TRBJ2-5 and V is TRBV20-1, with D possibly TRBD1 on 6 matching bases. CDR3 size: 13 residues. The V gene's germline CDR1 is DFQATT and CDR2 SNEGSKA (reference sequence). Trimming removed 3 bases from V and 1 base from J, with 9 bases in between. The CDR3, as DNA: TGCAGTGCTAGCGGACAGTTCCAAGAGACCCAGTACTTC. As protein: CSASGQFQETQYF.

In the case of this clonotype: At one of its ends the junction is not consistent with the germline gene, which may arise from a read error. This sequence joins TRBV7-2 and TRBJ1-1; D is possibly TRBD1 (5 bases). Per the germline V gene, CDR1 is SGHTA and CDR2 is FQGNSA. This CDR3 spans 14 amino acids. As DNA, the CDR3 is TGTGTCAGCAGCTTAGAGCAGGGATGGACTGAAGCTTTCTTT. This encodes CVSSLEQGWTEAFF.

This clonotype was found a few times. The chain combines TRBV7-8 with TRBJ1-2; D ambiguous. Trimming took 2 bases from V and 4 from J, leaving 11 bases between them. The V gene's germline CDR1 is SGHVS and CDR2 FQNEAQ. The CDR3 loop spans 14 amino acids. DNA of the CDR3: TGTGCCAGCAGCTTACTGACGAATTCCTATGGCTACACCTTC. Amino acid sequence: CASSLLTNSYGYTF.

The J gene is TRBJ1-5, the V gene TRBV20-1, with D hard to call. Looked up from germline, CDR1 is DFQATT and CDR2 is SNEGSKA (reference sequence). V lost 0 bases to trimming and J lost 0 bases, with 9 bases between them. This CDR3 has 15 amino acids. For the CDR3, the DNA is TGCAGTGCTAGAGACGTCCGATTTAGCAATCAGCCCCAGCATTTT. Protein product: CSARDVRFSNQPQHF.